One sample yielded the 9 T cell receptor beta chains listed below, sequenced in a study of control samples from healthy donors and cancer patients. TCRdb's table, derived via immunoSEQ multiplex PCR, lists solely in-frame clones and lacks some. The repertoire holds 150,000 to 200,000 clones, with approximately 90% as singletons. The sequenced material came from blood. These TCRs come from a man between 25 and 39 years old in good health.

The chain carries TRBV2 and TRBJ1-5, with TRBD1 matching over 10 bases. Germline CDR1 is SNHLY and CDR2 is FYNNEI. CDR3 length: 15 residues. J gave up 7 bases and V 9 bases, and 12 bases lay outside the gene matches. CDR3 nucleotides: TGTGCCAGTTCCCGGACAGGGGGGACAAACCAGCCCCAGCATTTT. Translation gives CASSRTGGTNQPQHF.

The V gene is TRBV6-5, the J gene TRBJ2-5; D call uncertain. Germline CDR1 MNHEY, CDR2 SVGAGI. This CDR3 has 13 residues. The ends were cut back, 7 bases at V and 2 bases at J, with 11 bases in the middle. The CDR3 protein is CASIRMKQETQYF. The CDR3 nucleotides read TGTGCCAGCATACGGATGAAACAAGAGACCCAGTACTTC.

This sequence joins TRBV30 and TRBJ2-5, with 13 bases matching TRBD2. Trimming removed 2 bases from V and 6 bases from J; junction bases left unmatched: 6. This CDR3 region has 15 residues. Germline values: CDR1 GTSNPN, CDR2 SVGIG (reference sequence). The CDR3 reads CAWSWTSGGLKTQYF. The DNA for the CDR3 is TGTGCCTGGAGTTGGACTAGCGGGGGCCTAAAGACCCAGTACTTC.

The chain has TRBV9 and TRBJ2-4; possibly TRBD1 for D (6 bases). V gave up 4 bases and J gave up 1 base, with 9 bases separating them. This CDR3 is built from 14 residues. Per germline, CDR1 SGDLS and CDR2 YYNGEE. The CDR3 DNA follows: TGTGCCAGCAGCTCTACAGGGGCCAAAAACATTCAGTACTTC. Encoded protein: CASSSTGAKNIQYF.

This chain uses TRBV27 with TRBJ1-1; D is ambiguous. The CDR3 spans 13 residues. Germline V lookup: CDR1 MNHEY, CDR2 SMNVEV (reference sequence). V was shortened by 4 bases and J by 4 bases, with 10 bases between the two germline ends. The CDR3 DNA sequence: TGTGCCAGCAGTTATAATCGCGGCACTGAAGCTTTCTTT. Translation gives CASSYNRGTEAFF.

V and J are TRBV3-1 (or the pseudogene TRBV3-2) and TRBJ2-7; D unresolved. V lost 3 bases, J lost 1 base, and 10 bases lay in between. The CDR3 sequence is 14 residues long. Germline V gene data show CDR1 as LGHDT and CDR2 as YNNKEL (reference sequence). The CDR3, as DNA: TGTGCCAGCAGCCAGGGTATGGGGTCCTACGAGCAGTACTTC. It codes for CASSQGMGSYEQYF.

The rearrangement uses TRBV13 and TRBJ1-2; 8 positions agree with TRBD1. V lost 0 bases to trimming and J lost 4 bases; unmatched junction nucleotides: 4. The CDR3 sequence is 15 residues long. The germline V gene encodes CDR1 PRHDT and CDR2 FYEKMQ (reference sequence). This chain's CDR3 is CASSLGDRVCYGYTF. DNA of the CDR3: TGTGCCAGCAGCTTAGGGGACAGGGTGTGCTATGGCTACACCTTC.

The J gene is TRBJ2-2, the V gene TRBV18; D not resolved. Trimming removed 4 bases at V and 5 bases at J, with 5 bases between. The CDR3 is 12 amino acids. Per the germline V gene, CDR1 is KGHSH and CDR2 is LQKENI. The CDR3 nucleotides are TGTGCCAGCTCACAAGGTACCGGGGAGCTGTTTTTT. It specifies CASSQGTGELFF.

CDR3 residues: CASSLGGGNEQFF. The CDR3 DNA reads TGTGCCAGCAGCTTAGGCGGGGGGAATGAGCAGTTCTTC. The V gene is TRBV11-2, the J gene TRBJ2-1; TRBD2 matches 8 bases. V shed 1 base, J shed 7 bases, and the junction held 0 bases outside the gene matches. Germline assignment: CDR1 SGHAT and CDR2 FQNNGV. This CDR3 spans 13 amino acids.